The 3 T cell receptor beta chains presented below share a single source sample, sequenced in a study of cytomegalovirus exposure and HLA in healthy donors. Primers for the PCR totalled 60 Vbeta and 13 Jbeta. Libraries were prepared by immunoSEQ multiplex PCR; TCRdb keeps only in-frame clonotypes and omits some of them. This table has roughly 180,000 clones, more than 70% appearing once. Sequencing was done on a sample of PBMCs. These receptors were collected from a boy between 10 and 17 years old in good health and CMV-seronegative.

J is TRBJ2-7 and V is TRBV9; 12 nucleotides align to TRBD1. The CDR3 covers 15 residues. From germline, CDR1 is SGDLS and CDR2 YYNGEE. Unmatched junction bases numbered 6, after V lost 3 bases and J lost 5 bases. The CDR3 reads CASSASGQGAHEQYF. Written as DNA, the CDR3 is TGTGCCAGCAGCGCATCGGGACAGGGGGCCCACGAGCAGTACTTC. Supplemented by reference TRBV9 and TRBJ2-7, the full variable domain reads DSGVTQTPKHLITATGQRVTLRCSPRSGDLSVYWYQQSLDQGLQFLIQYYNGEERAKGNILERFSAQQFPDLHSELNLSSLELGDSALYFCASSASGQGAHEQYFGPGTRLTVT.

This sequence joins TRBV10-3 and TRBJ2-4; D possibly corresponds to TRBD2 (6 bases). This CDR3 spans 16 amino acids. Trimming stripped 0 bases from V and 2 bases from J, with 11 bases between. In germline, CDR1 is ENHRY, CDR2 SYGVKD. The CDR3 region is CAISESLEGPKNIQYF. The CDR3 DNA reads as TGTGCCATCAGTGAGTCGTTGGAGGGACCCAAAAACATTCAGTACTTC.

This chain uses TRBV14 with TRBJ2-7; D is possibly TRBD2 (5 bases). Germline-derived CDR1 and CDR2 are SGHDN and FVKESK. With 1 base removed from V and 5 bases from J, the gap between germline ends came to 15 bases. This CDR3 is 15 amino acids long. The CDR3 nucleotides are TGTGCCAGCAGCCAAGGGAGGAAGGTAGTCAACGAGCAGTACTTC. This translates into CASSQGRKVVNEQYF.